Presented here are 3 T cell receptor beta chains from one specimen sequenced in a study of blood T cell repertoires in COVID-19. Measured with immunoSEQ multiplex PCR; TCRdb has only the in-frame clones, and not every one. The sample has 650,000 to 800,000 clones, about 87% seen once. Material: peripheral blood. All receptors derive from a woman under 30 with acute or convalescent COVID-19.

This chain joins TRBV11-2 and TRBJ1-3, with no clear D. Trimming shortened V by 5 bases and J by 0 bases, and 17 bases separated the two germline ends. Per germline, CDR1 SGHAT and CDR2 FQNNGV. The CDR3 loop spans 17 amino acids. The CDR3 is CASSPWAGAHSGNTIYF. CDR3 nucleotide sequence: TGTGCCAGCAGCCCCTGGGCGGGTGCACACTCTGGAAACACCATATATTTT.

This rearrangement joins TRBV9 to TRBJ1-2, with TRBD1 identical over 9 bases. Looked up from germline, CDR1 is SGDLS and CDR2 is YYNGEE. The CDR3 runs to 15 residues. V shed 4 bases and J 5 bases; nucleotides not matched to a gene: 9. Here the CDR3 DNA reads TGTGCCAGCAGCATTGGCCTTGGACAGGGGTATGGCTACACCTTC. Encoded protein: CASSIGLGQGYGYTF.

This chain connects TRBV7-6 to TRBJ1-2, with 7 bases identical to TRBD1. The CDR3 sequence is 14 residues long. Per germline, CDR1 SGHVS and CDR2 FNYEAQ. The V and J ends lost 1 base and 7 bases, in that order; junction bases with no gene match: 6. The DNA for the CDR3 is TGTGCCAGCAGCTTAGAGAGGGGGCCGGTTGGCTACACCTTC. It encodes CASSLERGPVGYTF. Full variable domain (outside the CDR3, taken from reference TRBV7-6 and TRBJ1-2): GAGVSQSPRYKVTKRGQDVALRCDPISGHVSLYWYRQALGQGPEFLTYFNYEAQQDKSGLPNDRFSAERPEGSISTLTIQRTEQRDSAMYRCASSLERGPVGYTFGSGTRLTVV.